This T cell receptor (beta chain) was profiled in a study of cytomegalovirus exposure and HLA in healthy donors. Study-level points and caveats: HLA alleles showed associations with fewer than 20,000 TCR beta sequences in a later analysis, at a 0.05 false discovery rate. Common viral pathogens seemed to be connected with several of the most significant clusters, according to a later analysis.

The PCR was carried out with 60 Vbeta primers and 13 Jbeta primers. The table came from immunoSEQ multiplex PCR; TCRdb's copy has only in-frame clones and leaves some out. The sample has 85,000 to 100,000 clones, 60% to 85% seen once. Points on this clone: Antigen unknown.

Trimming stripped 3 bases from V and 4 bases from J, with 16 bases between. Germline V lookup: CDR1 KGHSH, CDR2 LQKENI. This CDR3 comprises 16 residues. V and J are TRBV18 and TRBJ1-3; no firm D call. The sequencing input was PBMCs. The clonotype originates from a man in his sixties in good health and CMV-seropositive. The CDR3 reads CASSPLEMSPGNTIYF. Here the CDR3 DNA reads TGTGCCAGCTCACCCCTCGAAATGAGTCCAGGAAACACCATATATTTT.